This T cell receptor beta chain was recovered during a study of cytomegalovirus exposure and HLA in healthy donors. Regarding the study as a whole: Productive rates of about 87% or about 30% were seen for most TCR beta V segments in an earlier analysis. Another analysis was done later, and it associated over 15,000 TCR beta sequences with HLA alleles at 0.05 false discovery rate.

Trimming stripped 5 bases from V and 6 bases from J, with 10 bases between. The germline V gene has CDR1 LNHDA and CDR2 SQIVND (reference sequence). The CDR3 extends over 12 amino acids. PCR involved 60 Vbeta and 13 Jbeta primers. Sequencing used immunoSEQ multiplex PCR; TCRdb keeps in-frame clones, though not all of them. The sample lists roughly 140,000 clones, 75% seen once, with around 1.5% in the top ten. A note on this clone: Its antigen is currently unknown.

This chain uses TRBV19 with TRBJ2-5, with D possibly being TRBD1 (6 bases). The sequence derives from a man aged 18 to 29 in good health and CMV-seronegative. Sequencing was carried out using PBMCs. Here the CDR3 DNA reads TGTGCCAGTAGTGCAGGGGTAAAGACCCAGTACTTC. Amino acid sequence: CASSAGVKTQYF.